The 26 T cell receptor beta chains given below trace back to one sample, sequenced in a study of cytomegalovirus exposure and HLA in healthy donors. Primers for the PCR totalled 60 Vbeta and 13 Jbeta. Generated by immunoSEQ multiplex PCR, the TCRdb table keeps only in-frame clones and is missing some. The sample contains about 140,000 clones, approximately 87% of which appear only once. The sample was PBMCs. The source of these receptors is a middle-aged man in good health and CMV-seronegative.

CDR3 sequence: CASSALSGTEAFF. The CDR3, as DNA: TGTGCCAGTAGTGCTCTTTCGGGGACTGAAGCTTTCTTT. J is TRBJ1-1 and V is TRBV19; D call uncertain. The length of the CDR3 is 13 residues. Trimming took 5 bases from V and 5 from J, leaving 12 bases between them. Germline loops: CDR1 LNHDA, CDR2 SQIVND (reference sequence). Full variable domain (missing parts from reference TRBV19 and TRBJ1-1): DGGITQSPKYLFRKEGQNVTLSCEQNLNHDAMYWYRQDPGQGLRLIYYSQIVNDFQKGDIAEGYSVSREKKESFPLTVTSAQKNPTAFYLCASSALSGTEAFFGQGTRLTVV.

This chain connects TRBV7-8 to TRBJ2-7; weak D call: TRBD2 (6 bases). Germline CDR1 SGHVS, CDR2 FQNEAQ. This CDR3 spans 15 amino acids. Trimming took off 4 bases at V and 1 base at J, with 14 bases between the two ends. The CDR3 reads CASSSFSGRSYEQYF. DNA of the CDR3: TGTGCCAGCAGCTCCTTTAGCGGCCGGTCCTACGAGCAGTACTTC.

The rearrangement uses TRBV9 and TRBJ2-1; the match to TRBD2 covers 14 bases. The V gene end was trimmed by 4 bases and the J gene end by 6 bases; junction bases not matched to a gene: 6. The CDR3 totals 16 residues. Germline CDR1 reads SGDLS; CDR2 reads YYNGEE. CDR3 region: CASSSGTSGRTNEQFF. For the CDR3, the DNA is TGTGCCAGCAGCTCCGGGACTAGCGGGAGAACCAATGAGCAGTTCTTC.

J is TRBJ2-7 and V is TRBV7-9; a possible D gene is TRBD2 (5 bases). The CDR3 contains 12 residues. Trimming took 5 bases from V and 2 from J, leaving 7 bases between them. CDR1 SEHNR and CDR2 FQNEAQ come from the germline V gene (reference sequence). In nucleotides, the CDR3 is TGTGCCAGCAGCGGGCGGGCCTACGAGCAGTACTTC. Its protein is CASSGRAYEQYF.

The gene calls are TRBV6-1 and TRBJ2-7; no clear D gene. V lost 0 bases to trimming and J lost 2 bases, with 5 bases between them. The CDR3 loop spans 13 amino acids. The germline V gene has CDR1 MNHNS and CDR2 SASEGT. Here the CDR3 reads CASSEASTYEQYF. CDR3 nucleotide sequence: TGTGCCAGCAGTGAAGCTTCAACCTACGAGCAGTACTTC.

The sample holds one count of this clone. J is TRBJ1-4 and V is TRBV2; possibly TRBD1 for D (5 bases). Per germline, CDR1 SNHLY and CDR2 FYNNEI. V lost 6 bases and J lost 0, with 8 bases in between. The CDR3 spans 14 residues. The CDR3, as DNA: TGTGCCAGCAGCTGGGACTCAACTAATGAAAAACTGTTTTTT. It specifies CASSWDSTNEKLFF.

The CDR3 DNA reads TGTGCCAGTAGCCGGGACAGGGTATCCTACGAGCAGTACTTC. It codes for CASSRDRVSYEQYF. This sequence joins TRBV19 and TRBJ2-5, with 9 positions matching TRBD1. The J call could be wrong; TRBJ2-7 is a better fit for the DNA end. The germline V gene encodes CDR1 LNHDA and CDR2 SQIVND (reference sequence). CDR3 length: 14 amino acids.

The chain uses TRBV6-6 and TRBJ2-2, with D possibly matching TRBD1 (6 bases). The CDR3 loop spans 15 amino acids. CDR1 and CDR2 from the germline V gene are MNHNY and SVGAGI (reference sequence). The V end lost 2 bases, the J end lost 0 bases, and 7 bases lay between the germline ends. This CDR3 is CASSYGTPNTGELFF. The CDR3 bases are TGTGCCAGCAGTTACGGGACACCGAACACCGGGGAGCTGTTTTTT.

The V and J genes are TRBV28 and TRBJ1-5; D not resolved. The V gene's germline CDR1 is MDHEN and CDR2 SYDVKM. CDR3 size: 16 residues. The germline V and J ends were trimmed by 6 bases and 0 bases, with 15 bases remaining between them. The CDR3 loop reads CASRPSGGRSNQPQHF. CDR3 coding DNA: TGTGCCAGCAGACCCTCGGGCGGGCGTAGCAATCAGCCCCAGCATTTT.

This sequence joins TRBV19 and TRBJ1-1; D not certain. CDR1 is LNHDA, CDR2 SQIVND, per germline (reference sequence). The CDR3 length is 13 residues. V dropped 2 bases and J dropped 1 base, with 5 bases sitting between them. The CDR3 nucleotides are TGTGCCAGTAGTATACAGGAGAACACTGAAGCTTTCTTT. Translating gives CASSIQENTEAFF.

V gene TRBV7-8 combines with J gene TRBJ1-2; TRBD1 is a possible D gene (5 bases). Trimming took 5 bases from V and 4 from J, leaving 23 bases between them. CDR1 SGHVS and CDR2 FQNEAQ come from the germline V gene. CDR3 size: 17 residues. CDR3 loop: CASSPGGGSLNSYGYTF. The CDR3 DNA is TGTGCCAGCAGCCCCGGGGGGGGGAGCCTAAATTCCTATGGCTACACCTTC.

The chain links TRBV4-1 to TRBJ2-5, with D unresolved. CDR1 is MGHRA and CDR2 is YSYEKL in the germline V gene. CDR3 length equals 14 residues. V was shortened by 2 bases and J by 0 bases, with 7 bases between the two germline ends. The CDR3, as DNA: TGCGCCAGCAGCCAAATTAGAAACCAAGAGACCCAGTACTTC. Its protein is CASSQIRNQETQYF.

The chain carries TRBV10-3 and TRBJ2-1; D unresolved. Germline V gives CDR1 ENHRY, CDR2 SYGVKD. Trimming removed 6 bases from V and 8 bases from J, with 8 bases in between. CDR3 size: 11 residues. DNA for the CDR3: TGTGCCATCAGAGTGGCCCATGAGCAGTTCTTC. Amino acids: CAIRVAHEQFF.

The rearrangement joins TRBV7-3 to TRBJ2-2, with TRBD1 matching 9 bases. This CDR3 has 18 residues. The V gene end was trimmed by 2 bases and the J gene end by 4 bases; junction bases not matched to a gene: 11. The germline CDR1 and CDR2 sequences are SGHTA and FQGTGA. In DNA form, the CDR3 reads TGTGCCAGCAGCTTAGTCTACAGGGACAGGGAGGGCACCGGGGAGCTGTTTTTT. Protein: CASSLVYRDREGTGELFF. Full variable domain (rest looked up from reference TRBV7-3 and TRBJ2-2): GAGVSQTPSNKVTEKGKYVELRCDPISGHTALYWYRQSLGQGPEFLIYFQGTGAADDSGLPNDRFFAVRPEGSVSTLKIQRTERGDSAVYLCASSLVYRDREGTGELFFGEGSRLTVL.

The J gene is TRBJ2-1, the V gene TRBV6-1, with TRBD2 as a possible D gene (5 bases). CDR1 MNHNS and CDR2 SASEGT come from the germline V gene. With 5 bases removed from V and 4 bases from J, the gap between germline ends came to 12 bases. The CDR3 covers 14 residues. The CDR3 reads CASSWWRAYNEQFF. The CDR3 DNA reads as TGTGCCAGCAGTTGGTGGCGGGCGTACAATGAGCAGTTCTTC.

The V and J genes are TRBV5-1 and TRBJ1-3; 7 bases align to TRBD1. Germline trimming cut 6 bases from V and 3 bases from J; bases unmatched to any gene: 9. This CDR3 is built from 15 residues. The germline V gene encodes CDR1 SGHRS and CDR2 YFSETQ. Here the CDR3 reads CASTPGQTFGNTIYF. The CDR3 DNA sequence: TGCGCCAGCACCCCGGGACAGACTTTTGGAAACACCATATATTTT.

The chain links TRBV2 to TRBJ2-7; possible D gene TRBD1, 6 bases. From germline, CDR1 is SNHLY and CDR2 FYNNEI. This CDR3 region has 14 residues. Trimming cost V 8 bases and J 5 bases, with 19 bases left between them. As DNA, the CDR3 is TGTGCCAGCGGGGAAACAGGGTTTTTCCACGAGCAGTACTTC. It is translated as CASGETGFFHEQYF.

The chain carries TRBV21-1 and TRBJ2-5; the table's D call of TRBD2 was not tested on the DNA. TRBV21-1 is designated a pseudogene. The CDR3 is 15 amino acids. For the CDR3, the DNA is TGTGCCAGCAGCAAAGATACGGGGAAGGAAGAGACCCAGTACTTC. Amino acids: CASSKDTGKEETQYF.

This clone was seen just once. This chain joins TRBV7-8 and TRBJ2-3, with TRBD1 matching 7 bases. Germline V gene sequence: CDR1 SGHVS, CDR2 FQNEAQ. The CDR3 consists of 14 residues. Germline trimming cut 5 bases from V and 1 base from J; bases unmatched to any gene: 3. The CDR3 DNA sequence: TGTGCCAGCAGCCGCGGACAGGGCACAGATACGCAGTATTTT. This translates into CASSRGQGTDTQYF.

This chain links TRBV6-6 with TRBJ2-5; 10 nucleotides match TRBD2. This CDR3 has 14 amino acids. After removal of 8 bases from V and 5 bases from J, the junction contained 8 bases not matched to a gene. Germline loops: CDR1 MNHNY, CDR2 SVGAGI (reference sequence). Here the CDR3 reads CASGSSGGYETQYF. DNA of the CDR3: TGTGCCAGCGGTTCTAGCGGGGGATATGAGACCCAGTACTTC.

Only a few counts were recorded for this clone. The V and J genes are TRBV27 and TRBJ2-7; TRBD2 matches at 10 bases. Trimming cost V 0 bases and J 0 bases; bases outside gene matches: 8. This CDR3 is 18 amino acids long. The germline CDR1 and CDR2 sequences are MNHEY and SMNVEV (reference sequence). The CDR3 DNA reads as TGTGCCAGCAGTTTATCGCGGGGAGGACTAGCGGCCTCCTACGAGCAGTACTTC. This encodes CASSLSRGGLAASYEQYF.

This clone has a handful of counts. V usage is TRBV18 and J usage is TRBJ2-5; TRBD2 is a possible D gene (5 bases). The V and J ends lost 3 bases and 5 bases respectively, with 19 bases between them. The germline CDR1 and CDR2 sequences are KGHSH and LQKENI. The CDR3 is made up of 16 amino acids. The CDR3 sequence: CASSPRWLGSGETQYF. CDR3 coding DNA: TGTGCCAGCTCACCCCGCTGGTTGGGGTCGGGGGAGACCCAGTACTTC.

As to this clone: At one of its ends the junction is not consistent with the germline gene, which may arise from a read error. This chain joins TRBV7-7 and TRBJ2-1; D perhaps matches TRBD1 (6 bases). The CDR3 length is 13 residues. Germline V gene lookup returns CDR1 SSHAT and CDR2 FNYEAQ (reference sequence). The CDR3 protein is CASSEDRNNEQFF. CDR3 DNA sequence: TGTGCTAGCAGCGAGGACAGAAACAATGAGCAGTTCTTC.

This clone was seen only once. The CDR3 region is CASSVGGNSEAGNTIYF. The CDR3, as DNA: TGTGCCAGTAGTGTTGGAGGGAACAGCGAGGCTGGAAACACCATATATTTT. The chain is built from TRBV19 and TRBJ1-3; unclear D gene. V lost 5 bases, J lost 2 bases, and 19 bases lay in between. The CDR3 runs to 17 residues. From germline, CDR1 is LNHDA and CDR2 SQIVND (reference sequence).

The rearrangement joins TRBV18 to TRBJ2-7; D may be TRBD2 (7 bases). This CDR3 region has 13 residues. CDR1 KGHSH and CDR2 LQKENI come from the germline V gene. The V end lost 8 bases, the J end lost 0 bases, and 11 bases lay between the germline ends. In DNA, the CDR3 is TGTGCCAGCAGGGGGGGGAGCTCCTACGAGCAGTACTTC. Amino acids: CASRGGSSYEQYF.

The chain has TRBV7-2 and TRBJ2-1; D perhaps matches TRBD2 (6 bases). Trimming shortened V by 5 bases and J by 0 bases, and 14 bases separated the two germline ends. Germline V gene data show CDR1 as SGHTA and CDR2 as FQGNSA. There are 16 residues in the CDR3. The CDR3 DNA follows: TGTGCCAGCAGCCAGGCTCGGGGGTTCTCCTACAATGAGCAGTTCTTC. Its translation is CASSQARGFSYNEQFF.